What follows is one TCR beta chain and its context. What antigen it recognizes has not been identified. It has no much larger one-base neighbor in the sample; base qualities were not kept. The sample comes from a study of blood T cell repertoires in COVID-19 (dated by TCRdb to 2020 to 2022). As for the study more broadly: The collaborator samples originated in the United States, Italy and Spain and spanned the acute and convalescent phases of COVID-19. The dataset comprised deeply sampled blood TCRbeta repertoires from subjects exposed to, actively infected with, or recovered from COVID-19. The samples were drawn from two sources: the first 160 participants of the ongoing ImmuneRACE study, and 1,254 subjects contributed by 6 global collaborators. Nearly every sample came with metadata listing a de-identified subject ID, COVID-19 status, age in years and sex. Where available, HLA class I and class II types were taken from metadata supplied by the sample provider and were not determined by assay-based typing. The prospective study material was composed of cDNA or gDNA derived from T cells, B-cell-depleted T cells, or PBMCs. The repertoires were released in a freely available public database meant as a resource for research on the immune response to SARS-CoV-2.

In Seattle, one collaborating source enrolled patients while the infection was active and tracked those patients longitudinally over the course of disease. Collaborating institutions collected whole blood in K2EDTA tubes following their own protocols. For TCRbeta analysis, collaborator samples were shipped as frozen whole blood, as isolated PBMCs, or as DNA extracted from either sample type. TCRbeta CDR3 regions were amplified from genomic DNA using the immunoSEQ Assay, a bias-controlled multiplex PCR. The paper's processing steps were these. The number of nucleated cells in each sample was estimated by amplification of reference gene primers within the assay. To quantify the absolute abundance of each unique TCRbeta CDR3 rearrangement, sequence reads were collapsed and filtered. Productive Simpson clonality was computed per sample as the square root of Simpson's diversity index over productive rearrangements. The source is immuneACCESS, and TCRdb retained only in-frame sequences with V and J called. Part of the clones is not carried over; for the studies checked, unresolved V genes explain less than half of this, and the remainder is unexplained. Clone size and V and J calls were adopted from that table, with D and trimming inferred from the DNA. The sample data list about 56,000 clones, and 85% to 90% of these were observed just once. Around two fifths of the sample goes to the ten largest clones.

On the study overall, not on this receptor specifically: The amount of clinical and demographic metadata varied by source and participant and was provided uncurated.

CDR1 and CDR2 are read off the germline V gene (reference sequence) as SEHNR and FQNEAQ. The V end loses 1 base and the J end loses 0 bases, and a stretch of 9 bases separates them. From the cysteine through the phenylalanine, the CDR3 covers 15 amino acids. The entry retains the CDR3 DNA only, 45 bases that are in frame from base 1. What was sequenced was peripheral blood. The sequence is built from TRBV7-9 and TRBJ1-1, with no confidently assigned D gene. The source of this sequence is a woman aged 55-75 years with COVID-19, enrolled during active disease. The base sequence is TGTGCCAGCAGCTTAGGTAACGGGATGAACACTGAAGCTTTCTTT. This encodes CASSLGNGMNTEAFF.